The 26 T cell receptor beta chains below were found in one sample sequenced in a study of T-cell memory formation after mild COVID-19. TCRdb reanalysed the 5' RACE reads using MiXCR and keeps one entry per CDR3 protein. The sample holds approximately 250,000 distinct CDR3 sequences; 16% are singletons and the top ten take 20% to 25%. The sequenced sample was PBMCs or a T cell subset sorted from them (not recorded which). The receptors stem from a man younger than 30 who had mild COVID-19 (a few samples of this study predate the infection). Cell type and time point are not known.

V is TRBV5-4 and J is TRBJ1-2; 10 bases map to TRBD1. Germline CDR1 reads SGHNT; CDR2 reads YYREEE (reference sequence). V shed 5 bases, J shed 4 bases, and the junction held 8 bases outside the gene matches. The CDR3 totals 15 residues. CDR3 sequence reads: CASRAPGTGVYGYTF. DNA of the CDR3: TGTGCCAGCAGAGCCCCGGGGACAGGGGTCTATGGCTACACCTTC.

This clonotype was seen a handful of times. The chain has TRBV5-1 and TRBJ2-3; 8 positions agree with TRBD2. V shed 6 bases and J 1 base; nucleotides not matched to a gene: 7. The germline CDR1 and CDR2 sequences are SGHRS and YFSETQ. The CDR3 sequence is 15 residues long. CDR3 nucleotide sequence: TGCGCCAGCACCACGACCGGGGGGGGCACAGATACGCAGTATTTT. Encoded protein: CASTTTGGGTDTQYF.

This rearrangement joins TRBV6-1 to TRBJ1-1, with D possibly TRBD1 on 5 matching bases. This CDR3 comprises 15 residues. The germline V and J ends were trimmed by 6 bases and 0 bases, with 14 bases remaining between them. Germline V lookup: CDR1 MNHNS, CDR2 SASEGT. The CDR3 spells CASRSGTALNTEAFF. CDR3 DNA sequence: TGTGCCAGCAGATCCGGGACGGCCTTGAACACTGAAGCTTTCTTT.

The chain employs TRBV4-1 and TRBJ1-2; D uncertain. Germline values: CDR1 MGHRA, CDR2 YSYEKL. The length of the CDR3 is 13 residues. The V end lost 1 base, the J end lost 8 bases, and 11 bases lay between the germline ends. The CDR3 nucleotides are TGCGCCAGCAGCCAAGTGGGGAGTAGGGGCTACACCTTC. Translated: CASSQVGSRGYTF.

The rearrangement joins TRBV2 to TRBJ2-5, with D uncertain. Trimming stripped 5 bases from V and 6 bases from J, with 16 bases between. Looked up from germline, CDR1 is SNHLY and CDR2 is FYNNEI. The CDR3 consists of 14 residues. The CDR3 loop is CASSQFSGPQTQYF. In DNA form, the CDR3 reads TGTGCCAGCAGTCAGTTTTCCGGGCCCCAGACCCAGTACTTC.

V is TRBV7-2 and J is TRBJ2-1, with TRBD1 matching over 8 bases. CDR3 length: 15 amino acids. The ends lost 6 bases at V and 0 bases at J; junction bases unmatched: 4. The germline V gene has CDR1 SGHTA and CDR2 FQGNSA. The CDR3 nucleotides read TGTGCCAGCAGACTCGACAGGGGCTCCTACAATGAGCAGTTCTTC. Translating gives CASRLDRGSYNEQFF.

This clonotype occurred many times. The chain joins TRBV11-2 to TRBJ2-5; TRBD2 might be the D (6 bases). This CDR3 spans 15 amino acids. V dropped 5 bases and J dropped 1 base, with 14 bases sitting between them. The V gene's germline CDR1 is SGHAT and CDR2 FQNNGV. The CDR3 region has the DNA TGTGCCAGCAGCCCCCCCGCCGGGGGCCAAGAGACCCAGTACTTC. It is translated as CASSPPAGGQETQYF.

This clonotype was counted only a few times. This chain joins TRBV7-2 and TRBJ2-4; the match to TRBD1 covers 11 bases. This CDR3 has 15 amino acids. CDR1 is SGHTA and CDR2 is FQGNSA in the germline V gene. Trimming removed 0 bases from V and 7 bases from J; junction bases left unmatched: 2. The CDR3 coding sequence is TGTGCCAGCAGCTTAGCTGGGACAGGGGGGAACATTCAGTACTTC. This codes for CASSLAGTGGNIQYF.

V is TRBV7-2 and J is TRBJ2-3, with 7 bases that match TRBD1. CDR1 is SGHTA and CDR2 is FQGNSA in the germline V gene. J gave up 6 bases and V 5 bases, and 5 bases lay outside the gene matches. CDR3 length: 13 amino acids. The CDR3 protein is CASSRDRDDTQYF. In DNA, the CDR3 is TGTGCCAGCAGCCGCGACAGGGACGATACGCAGTATTTT.

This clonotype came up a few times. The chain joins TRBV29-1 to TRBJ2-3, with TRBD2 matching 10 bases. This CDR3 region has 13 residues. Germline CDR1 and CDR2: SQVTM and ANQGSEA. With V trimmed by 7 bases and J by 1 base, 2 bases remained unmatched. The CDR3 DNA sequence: TGCAGCGGACTAGCGGGCGGCACAGATACGCAGTATTTT. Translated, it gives CSGLAGGTDTQYF.

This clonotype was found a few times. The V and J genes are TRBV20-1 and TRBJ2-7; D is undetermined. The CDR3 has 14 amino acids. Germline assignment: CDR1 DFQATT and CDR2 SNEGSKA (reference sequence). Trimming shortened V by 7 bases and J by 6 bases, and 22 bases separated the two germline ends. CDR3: CSVLRRMSSGEQYV. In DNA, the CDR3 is TGCAGTGTTCTGAGACGGATGAGTTCTGGCGAGCAGTACGTC.

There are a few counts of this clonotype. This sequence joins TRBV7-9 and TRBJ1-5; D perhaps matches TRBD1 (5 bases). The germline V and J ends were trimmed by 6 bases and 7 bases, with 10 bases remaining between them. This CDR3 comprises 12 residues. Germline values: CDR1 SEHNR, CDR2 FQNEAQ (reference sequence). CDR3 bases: TGTGCCAGCAGTTCAGGGACCCAGCCCCAGCATTTT. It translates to CASSSGTQPQHF.

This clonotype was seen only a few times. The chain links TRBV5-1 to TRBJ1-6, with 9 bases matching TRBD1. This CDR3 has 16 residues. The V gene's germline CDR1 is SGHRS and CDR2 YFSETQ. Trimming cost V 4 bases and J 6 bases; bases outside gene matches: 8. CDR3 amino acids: CASSRDRGNRNSPLHF. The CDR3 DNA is TGCGCCAGCAGCCGCGACAGGGGGAATCGTAATTCACCCCTCCACTTT. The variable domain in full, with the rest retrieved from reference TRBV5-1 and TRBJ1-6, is KAGVTQTPRYLIKTRGQQVTLSCSPISGHRSVSWYQQTPGQGLQFLFEYFSETQRNKGNFPGRFSGRQFSNSRSEMNVSTLELGDSALYLCASSRDRGNRNSPLHFGNGTRLTVT.

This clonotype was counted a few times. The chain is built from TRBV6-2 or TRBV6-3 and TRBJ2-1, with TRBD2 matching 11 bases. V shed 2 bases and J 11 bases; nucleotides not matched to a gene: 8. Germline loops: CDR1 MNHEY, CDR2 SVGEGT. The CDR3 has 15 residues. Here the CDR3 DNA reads TGTGCCAGCAGTTACGGGCTTAGCGGGGGGGTCCAGCAGTTCTTC. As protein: CASSYGLSGGVQQFF.

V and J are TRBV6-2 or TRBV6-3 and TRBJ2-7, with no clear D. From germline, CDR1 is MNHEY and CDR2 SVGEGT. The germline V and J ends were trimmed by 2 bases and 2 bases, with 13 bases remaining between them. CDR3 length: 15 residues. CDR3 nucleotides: TGTGCCAGCAGTTACCCGTCAGGATTAACCTACGAGCAGTACTTC. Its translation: CASSYPSGLTYEQYF.

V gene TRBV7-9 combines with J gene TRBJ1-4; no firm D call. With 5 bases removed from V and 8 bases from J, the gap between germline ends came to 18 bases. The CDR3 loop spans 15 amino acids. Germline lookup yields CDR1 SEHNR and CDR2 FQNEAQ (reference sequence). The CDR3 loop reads CASSPSGSTREKLFF. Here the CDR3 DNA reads TGTGCCAGCAGCCCTTCTGGGTCAACTAGAGAAAAACTGTTTTTT.

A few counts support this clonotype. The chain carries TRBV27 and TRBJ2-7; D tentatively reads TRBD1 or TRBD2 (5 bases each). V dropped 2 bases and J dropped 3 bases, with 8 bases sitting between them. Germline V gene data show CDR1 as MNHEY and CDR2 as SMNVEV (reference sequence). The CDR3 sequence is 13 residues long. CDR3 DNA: TGTGCCAGCAGTTTAGGGGGAGTCTACGAGCAGTACTTC. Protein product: CASSLGGVYEQYF.

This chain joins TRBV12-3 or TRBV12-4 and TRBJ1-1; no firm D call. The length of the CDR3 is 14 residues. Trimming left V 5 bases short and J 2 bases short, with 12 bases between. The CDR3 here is CASSPFLGNTEAFF. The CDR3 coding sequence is TGTGCCAGCAGTCCCTTTTTAGGAAACACTGAAGCTTTCTTT.

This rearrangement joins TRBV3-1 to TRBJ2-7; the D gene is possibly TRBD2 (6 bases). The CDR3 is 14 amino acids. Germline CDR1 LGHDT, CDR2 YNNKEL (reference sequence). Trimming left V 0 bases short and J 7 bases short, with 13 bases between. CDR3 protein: CASSQDWAGTEQYV. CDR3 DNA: TGTGCCAGCAGCCAAGATTGGGCAGGGACTGAGCAGTACGTC.

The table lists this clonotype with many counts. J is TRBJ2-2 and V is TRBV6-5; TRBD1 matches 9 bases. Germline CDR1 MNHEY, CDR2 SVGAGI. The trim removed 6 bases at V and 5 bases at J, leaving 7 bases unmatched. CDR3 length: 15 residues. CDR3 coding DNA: TGTGCCAGCAGCTGGGACAGGGTAGGAACCGGGGAGCTGTTTTTT. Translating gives CASSWDRVGTGELFF.

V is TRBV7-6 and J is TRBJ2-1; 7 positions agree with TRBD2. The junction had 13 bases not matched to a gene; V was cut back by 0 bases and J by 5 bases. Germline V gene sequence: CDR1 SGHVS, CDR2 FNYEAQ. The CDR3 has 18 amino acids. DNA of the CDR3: TGTGCCAGCAGCTTAGCAGCGGAAACACGGGGGAGGGACAATGAGCAGTTCTTC. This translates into CASSLAAETRGRDNEQFF.

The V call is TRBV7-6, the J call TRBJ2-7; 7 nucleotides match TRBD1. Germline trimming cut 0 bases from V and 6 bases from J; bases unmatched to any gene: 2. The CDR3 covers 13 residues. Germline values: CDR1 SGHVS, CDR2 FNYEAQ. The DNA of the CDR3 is TGTGCCAGCAGCTTAGCGGCAGGGGGCGAGCAGTACGTC. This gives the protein CASSLAAGGEQYV.

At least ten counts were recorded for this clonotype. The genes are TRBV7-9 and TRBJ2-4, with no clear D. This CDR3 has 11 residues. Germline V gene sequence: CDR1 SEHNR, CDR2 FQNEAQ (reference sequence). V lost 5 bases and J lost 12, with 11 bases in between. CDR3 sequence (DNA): TGTGCCAGCAGCATAACAACACCTCAGTACTTC. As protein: CASSITTPQYF.

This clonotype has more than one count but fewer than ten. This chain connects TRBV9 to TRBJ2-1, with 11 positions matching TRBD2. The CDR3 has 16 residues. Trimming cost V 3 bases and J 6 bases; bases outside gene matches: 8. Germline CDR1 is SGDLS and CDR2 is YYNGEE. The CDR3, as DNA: TGTGCCAGCAGCGAGGATCTAGCGGGGGGAACCAATGAGCAGTTCTTC. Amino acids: CASSEDLAGGTNEQFF.

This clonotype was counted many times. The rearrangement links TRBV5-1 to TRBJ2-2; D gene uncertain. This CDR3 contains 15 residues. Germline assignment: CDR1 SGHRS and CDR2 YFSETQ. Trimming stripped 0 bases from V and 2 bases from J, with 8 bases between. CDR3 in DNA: TGCGCCAGCAGCTTGGCCGAGACAAACACCGGGGAGCTGTTTTTT. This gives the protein CASSLAETNTGELFF.

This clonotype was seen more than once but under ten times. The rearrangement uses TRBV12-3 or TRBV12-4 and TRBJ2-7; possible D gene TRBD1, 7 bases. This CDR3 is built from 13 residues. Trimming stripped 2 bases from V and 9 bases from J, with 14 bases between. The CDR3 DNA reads TGTGCCAGCAGTTTAACTACTCAGGGGGGGCAGTACGTC. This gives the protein CASSLTTQGGQYV.